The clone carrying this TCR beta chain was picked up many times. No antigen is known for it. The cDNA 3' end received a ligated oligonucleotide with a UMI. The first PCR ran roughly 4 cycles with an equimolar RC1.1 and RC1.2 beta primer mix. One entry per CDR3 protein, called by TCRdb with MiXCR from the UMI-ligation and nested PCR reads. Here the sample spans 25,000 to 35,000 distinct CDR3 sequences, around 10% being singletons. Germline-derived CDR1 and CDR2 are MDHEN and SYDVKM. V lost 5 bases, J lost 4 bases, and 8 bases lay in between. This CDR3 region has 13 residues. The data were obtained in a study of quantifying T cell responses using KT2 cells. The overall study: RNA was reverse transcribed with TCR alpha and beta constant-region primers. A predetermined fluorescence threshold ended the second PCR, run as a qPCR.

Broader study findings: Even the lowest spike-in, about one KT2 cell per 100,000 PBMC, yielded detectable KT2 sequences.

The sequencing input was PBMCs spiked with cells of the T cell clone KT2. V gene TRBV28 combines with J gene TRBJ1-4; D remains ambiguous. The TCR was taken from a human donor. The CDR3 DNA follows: TGTGCCAGCAGTGTAACAGTTAATGAAAAACTGTTTTTT. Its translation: CASSVTVNEKLFF.